Below are 5 T cell receptor beta chains sequenced from a single sample in a study of blood T cell repertoires in COVID-19 (dated by TCRdb to about 2020). Libraries were prepared through the immunoSEQ multiplex PCR assay. Not all clones reach the TCRdb copy of this immuneACCESS table, which keeps in-frame sequences only. Checked studies attribute under half of the gap to unresolved V genes and leave the rest unexplained. For this sample there are 150,000 to 200,000 clones; about 80% appear just once. The biggest ten clones account for around a fifth of the sample. The source material was peripheral blood. The source is an elderly woman with acute or convalescent COVID-19.

The chain recombines TRBV6-5 with TRBJ2-7; 10 bases align to TRBD1. This CDR3 region has 14 residues. Germline CDR1 and CDR2: MNHEY and SVGAGI. Trimming cost V 7 bases and J 2 bases; bases outside gene matches: 5. For the CDR3, the DNA is TGTGCCAGCAACCGGGACAGGGGCGCCTACGAGCAGTACTTC. Translation gives CASNRDRGAYEQYF.

The chain recombines TRBV19 with TRBJ2-2; possibly TRBD1 for D (6 bases). This CDR3 is 15 amino acids long. The V gene lost 5 bases and the J gene lost 6 bases, with 16 bases spanning the gap. Germline V gene lookup returns CDR1 LNHDA and CDR2 SQIVND (reference sequence). CDR3 nucleotides: TGTGCCAGTAGTTGGGACACGTCGGTCGCCGGGGAGCTGTTTTTT. Amino acid sequence: CASSWDTSVAGELFF.

The V call is TRBV30, the J call TRBJ1-4, with TRBD1 matching 7 bases. Germline V gene lookup returns CDR1 GTSNPN and CDR2 SVGIG (reference sequence). CDR3 size: 15 residues. J lost 7 bases, V lost 0 bases, and 8 bases had no gene match. This CDR3 reads CAWSVPGTVPEKLFF. The DNA of the CDR3 is TGTGCCTGGAGTGTACCCGGGACAGTCCCTGAAAAACTGTTTTTT. The whole variable domain, filled in from reference TRBV30 and TRBJ1-4, reads SQTIHQWPATLVQPVGSPLSLECTVEGTSNPNLYWYRQAAGRGLQLLFYSVGIGQISSEVPQNLSASRPQDRQFILSSKKLLLSDSGFYLCAWSVPGTVPEKLFFGSGTQLSVL.

The CDR3 DNA reads as TGTGCCTGGAGTGACGGGAGTAGGGGGGAGCTGTTTTTT. Translation gives CAWSDGSRGELFF. The chain joins TRBV30 to TRBJ2-2, with D tentatively TRBD2 (6 bases). CDR1 GTSNPN and CDR2 SVGIG come from the germline V gene (reference sequence). V gave up 1 base and J gave up 8 bases, with 11 bases separating them. The CDR3 sequence is 13 residues long.

The chain employs TRBV6-5 and TRBJ1-2; TRBD1 is a possible D gene (6 bases). This CDR3 has 16 residues. Germline CDR1 MNHEY, CDR2 SVGAGI. V lost 0 bases, J lost 0 bases, and 11 bases lay in between. The DNA for the CDR3 is TGTGCCAGCAGTTACTCAACAGGGCCAGCTAACTATGGCTACACCTTC. This encodes CASSYSTGPANYGYTF.